The 14 T cell receptor beta chains below all came from one sample that was sequenced in a study of T cell repertoires in cytomegalovirus infection (dated by TCRdb to between 2017 and 2020). TCRdb names Illumina HiSeq 1500 as the instrument used. TCRdb itself trimmed the public reads at Q25 with fastp, ran MiXCR and retained productive beta chains. Rows are unified per CDR3 protein, each entry keeping the most common DNA and genes. The sample includes approximately 190,000 distinct CDR3 sequences, with 28% observed a single time. The leading ten clones occupy roughly 32% of the sample. Input material: PBMCs. These receptors came from a human donor in good health (CMV status not recorded). Some clones in this sample may be carry-over from other donors' samples.

The chain uses TRBV6-5 and TRBJ1-3; TRBD1 might be the D (5 bases). The CDR3 runs 12 residues. The germline V gene has CDR1 MNHEY and CDR2 SVGAGI. V was cut by 6 bases and J by 8 bases, with 11 bases left in between. Here the CDR3 reads CASRAGTDTIYF. In nucleotides, the CDR3 is TGTGCCAGCAGAGCCGGGACGGACACCATATATTTT.

V usage is TRBV7-3 and J usage is TRBJ2-5; 10 nucleotides line up with TRBD1. CDR1 and CDR2 from the germline V gene are SGHTA and FQGTGA. This CDR3 contains 22 residues. Losses at the gene ends were 1 base for V and 1 base for J; bases not matched to a gene: 21. CDR3 nucleotides: TGTGCCAGCAGCTTAAGTTACTTTGAGGGACAGGGGTTCGCTTACCTCCAAGAGACCCAGTACTTC. Residues: CASSLSYFEGQGFAYLQETQYF.

The V and J genes are TRBV5-5 and TRBJ1-1; D is ambiguous. Trimming took off 4 bases at V and 4 bases at J, with 17 bases between the two ends. Germline V gene sequence: CDR1 SGHKS, CDR2 YYEKEE (reference sequence). The CDR3 contains 15 residues. The CDR3 DNA follows: TGTGCCAGCAGCCTTCCTGGACTCGGCCTCACTGAAGCTTTCTTT. Its translation: CASSLPGLGLTEAFF.

This clonotype was counted between two and nine times. The chain employs TRBV7-6 and TRBJ2-7; TRBD2 agrees at 7 bases. From germline, CDR1 is SGHVS and CDR2 FNYEAQ. Trimming cost V 1 base and J 3 bases; bases outside gene matches: 0. The CDR3 loop spans 13 amino acids. The CDR3 sequence: CASSLGGGYEQYF. The DNA of the CDR3 is TGTGCCAGCAGCTTAGGGGGGGGCTACGAGCAGTACTTC.

The chain employs TRBV7-6 and TRBJ1-1, with D unresolved. Trimming removed 6 bases from V and 2 bases from J, with 10 bases in between. The CDR3 is made up of 13 amino acids. Germline V gene data show CDR1 as SGHVS and CDR2 as FNYEAQ. The CDR3, as DNA: TGTGCCAGCAGTAAACAAGGTAACACTGAAGCTTTCTTT. This translates into CASSKQGNTEAFF.

This clonotype turned up a few times. The rearrangement joins TRBV12-3 or TRBV12-4 to TRBJ2-1; weak D call: TRBD2 (6 bases). The V and J ends lost 3 bases and 6 bases respectively, with 21 bases between them. CDR3 length: 17 amino acids. The CDR3 protein is CASSFLSLGLSGNEQFF. CDR3 DNA sequence: TGTGCCAGCAGTTTTTTGTCTCTGGGACTTTCGGGCAATGAGCAGTTCTTC.

The V call is TRBV11-2, the J call TRBJ1-6; 7 nucleotides agree with TRBD1. Trimming at V came to 6 bases and at J to 10 bases, leaving 6 bases not matched to a gene. Germline CDR1 SGHAT, CDR2 FQNNGV. This CDR3 region has 13 residues. CDR3 protein: CASRPRGYSPLHF. The CDR3 DNA is TGTGCCAGCAGACCCAGGGGGTACTCACCCCTCCACTTT. Variable domain in full (rest from reference TRBV11-2 and TRBJ1-6): EAGVAQSPRYKIIEKRQSVAFWCNPISGHATLYWYQQILGQGPKLLIQFQNNGVVDDSQLPKDRFSAERLKGVDSTLKIQPAKLEDSAVYLCASRPRGYSPLHFGNGTRLTVT.

About this clonotype: A read error may explain this, as a much larger clone is one base away. This chain links TRBV7-8 with TRBJ2-2; 15 nucleotides agree with TRBD2. CDR3 length: 19 residues. Per germline, CDR1 SGHVS and CDR2 FQNEAQ. CDR3 DNA sequence: TGTGCCAGCAGCCCAAAGGGACTAGCGGGGGGTATAAACACCAGGGAGCTGTTTTTT. This translates into CASSPKGLAGGINTRELFF.

The table lists this clonotype with a few counts. The chain uses TRBV29-1 and TRBJ2-5, with D possibly TRBD1 on 6 matching bases. V was cut by 6 bases and J by 7 bases, with 15 bases left in between. This CDR3 has 12 amino acids. Germline CDR1 SQVTM, CDR2 ANQGSEA. CDR3 amino acids: CSVFDRMGTQYF. CDR3 nucleotide sequence: TGCAGCGTCTTCGACAGGATGGGGACCCAGTACTTC.

A few counts support this clonotype. The rearrangement uses TRBV6-2 or TRBV6-3 and TRBJ2-1; 13 bases line up with TRBD2. The CDR3 is 18 residues long. With 6 bases clipped from V and 0 bases from J, the junction kept 8 bases outside the gene matches. Per the germline V gene, CDR1 is MNHEY and CDR2 is SVGEGT. CDR3 amino acids: CASSHGTSGKSSYNEQFF. Here the CDR3 DNA reads TGTGCCAGCAGCCACGGGACTAGCGGGAAAAGCTCCTACAATGAGCAGTTCTTC.

Only a few counts were recorded for this clonotype. The CDR3 region has the DNA TGTGCCAGCAGCCCTCAACTAGCGGGGGGATCGGAGACCCAGTACTTC. Its protein is CASSPQLAGGSETQYF. The chain has TRBV7-6 and TRBJ2-5; 12 nucleotides align to TRBD2. The V segment lost 5 bases and the J segment 5 bases; nucleotides outside the gene matches: 9. The length of the CDR3 is 16 residues. Germline V lookup: CDR1 SGHVS, CDR2 FNYEAQ.

There are many counts of this clonotype. J is TRBJ2-2 and V is TRBV7-2; D unclear. The germline V gene has CDR1 SGHTA and CDR2 FQGNSA. Trimming pared 6 bases from V and 4 bases from J, leaving 9 bases between. The CDR3 runs 13 residues. In nucleotides, the CDR3 is TGTGCCAGCAGTGCCCTGGGCACCGGGGAGCTGTTTTTT. It encodes CASSALGTGELFF.

The chain's CDR3 is CASSGNSNQPQHF. Here the CDR3 DNA reads TGTGCCAGCAGTGGCAATAGCAATCAGCCCCAGCATTTT. The gene calls are TRBV12-3 or TRBV12-4 and TRBJ1-5, with D unresolved. Trimming shortened V by 5 bases and J by 0 bases, and 5 bases separated the two germline ends. This CDR3 is 13 amino acids long.

The V and J genes are TRBV5-1 and TRBJ2-1; D could derive from TRBD1 or TRBD2 (5 bases each). With 4 bases removed from V and 9 bases from J, the gap between germline ends came to 23 bases. CDR3 length: 16 amino acids. In germline, CDR1 is SGHRS, CDR2 YFSETQ. The CDR3 loop is CASSPPGMGTGGEQFF. The CDR3 DNA sequence: TGCGCCAGCAGCCCACCGGGGATGGGGACGGGTGGTGAGCAGTTCTTC.